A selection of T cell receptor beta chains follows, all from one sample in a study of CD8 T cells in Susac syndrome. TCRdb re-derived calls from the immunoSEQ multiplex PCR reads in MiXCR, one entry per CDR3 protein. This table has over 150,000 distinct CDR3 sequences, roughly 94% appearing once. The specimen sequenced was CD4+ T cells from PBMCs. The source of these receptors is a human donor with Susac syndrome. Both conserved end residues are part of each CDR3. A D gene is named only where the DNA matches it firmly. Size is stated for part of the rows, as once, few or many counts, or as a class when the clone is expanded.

CSARGTSGSTDTQYF | TGCAGTGCTAGAGGGACTAGCGGAAGCACAGATACGCAGTATTTT | TRBV20-1 | TRBD2 | - | TRBJ2-3
CATSDFLSSYEQYF | TGTGCCACCAGTGATTTCCTGAGCTCCTACGAGCAGTACTTC | TRBV24-1 | - | - | TRBJ2-7
CASSTAPQGRIGTQYF | TGTGCCAGCAGCACAGCCCCGCAGGGTCGAATCGGGACCCAGTACTTC | TRBV9 | - | - | TRBJ2-5
CASSARSYEQYF | TGTGCCAGCAGTGCCCGCTCCTACGAGCAGTACTTC | TRBV2 | - | - | TRBJ2-7
CAISELQREFGPQYF | TGTGCCATCAGTGAGCTTCAGCGGGAGTTCGGGCCGCAGTATTTT | TRBV10-3 | TRBD2 | - | TRBJ2-3
CASSLRTVPSEQYF | TGTGCCAGCAGTTTGCGGACGGTCCCCTCGGAGCAGTACTTC | TRBV12-3/TRBV12-4 | - | - | TRBJ2-7
CACLGGPLNTEAFF | TGTGCCTGCCTGGGCGGACCGTTGAACACTGAAGCTTTCTTT | TRBV30 | - | - | TRBJ1-1
CASSPGEGTEAFF | TGTGCCAGCTCACCAGGGGAGGGGACTGAAGCTTTCTTT | TRBV18 | - | - | TRBJ1-1
CATSRTGLNQPQHF | TGTGCCACCAGCAGGACAGGGCTCAATCAGCCCCAGCATTTT | TRBV15 | TRBD1 | - | TRBJ1-5
CAISDPLKTAQETQYF | TGTGCCATCAGTGACCCCCTCAAGACAGCGCAAGAGACCCAGTACTTC | TRBV10-3 | - | - | TRBJ2-5
CASSLGLGGLAYEQYF | TGCGCCAGCAGCTTGGGTCTAGGGGGCCTAGCCTACGAGCAGTACTTC | TRBV5-1 | TRBD1 | - | TRBJ2-7
CASSRGLGVSEQFF | TGTGCCAGCAGCAGGGGACTAGGAGTGAGTGAGCAGTTCTTC | TRBV5-4 | TRBD2 | - | TRBJ2-1
CASSLGVRLAEAFF | TGTGCCAGCAGCTTAGGGGTACGATTGGCTGAAGCTTTCTTT | TRBV11-2 | - | - | TRBJ1-1
CASSVAQVESDTQYF | TGTGCCAGCAGCGTAGCTCAAGTAGAGTCAGATACGCAGTATTTT | TRBV9 | - | - | TRBJ2-3
CSARGRIPGNEQFF | TGCAGTGCTAGAGGTCGAATCCCGGGGAATGAGCAGTTCTTC | TRBV20-1 | - | - | TRBJ2-1
CASSFNTARETQYF | TGTGCCAGCAGCTTCAACACAGCTCGGGAGACCCAGTACTTC | TRBV5-6 | - | - | TRBJ2-5
CASSQALDSYGYTF | TGTGCCAGCAGCCAAGCCCTCGACAGTTATGGCTACACCTTC | TRBV3-1 | - | - | TRBJ1-2
CASSLRDRDYEQYF | TGTGCCAGCAGCTTAAGGGACAGGGATTACGAGCAGTACTTC | TRBV7-2 | TRBD1 | - | TRBJ2-7
CASSPTGFDTQYF | TGTGCTAGCAGCCCGACAGGGTTCGATACGCAGTATTTT | TRBV7-7 | TRBD1 | - | TRBJ2-3
CASSLELRYNEQFF | TGTGCCAGCAGCTTAGAGTTGAGATACAATGAGCAGTTCTTC | TRBV7-2 | - | once | TRBJ2-1
CASSQGTSGTWGDTQYF | TGTGCCAGCAGCCAAGGGACTAGCGGGACCTGGGGAGATACGCAGTATTTT | TRBV14 | TRBD2 | - | TRBJ2-3
CASSGLAGGPKGTQYF | TGTGCCAGCAGCGGCCTAGCGGGGGGGCCGAAGGGTACGCAGTATTTT | TRBV9 | TRBD2 | - | TRBJ2-3
CASSFPDNNSPLHF | TGCGCCAGCAGCTTTCCGGACAATAATTCACCCCTCCACTTT | TRBV5-1 | - | - | TRBJ1-6
CASSVGVAKNIQYF | TGTGCCAGCAGCGTCGGGGTAGCCAAAAACATTCAGTACTTC | TRBV7-9 | - | - | TRBJ2-4
CASSQSPGMDTEAFF | TGTGCCAGCAGCCAGAGTCCAGGGATGGACACTGAAGCTTTCTTT | TRBV3-1 | - | - | TRBJ1-1
CSAGGQPNYGYTF | TGCAGTGCAGGGGGACAGCCGAACTATGGCTACACCTTC | TRBV20-1 | TRBD1 | - | TRBJ1-2
CASSSTGTHEKLFF | TGTGCCAGCAGCTCGACAGGGACCCATGAAAAACTGTTTTTT | TRBV5-6 | TRBD1 | - | TRBJ1-4
CSAHDGRMNTEAFF | TGCAGTGCCCACGATGGACGGATGAACACTGAAGCTTTCTTT | TRBV20-1 | - | - | TRBJ1-1
CASSVGADPRISYGYTF | TGTGCCAGCAGCGTAGGGGCAGACCCTAGAATTTCCTATGGCTACACCTTC | TRBV9 | - | - | TRBJ1-2
CASSPSRGSYEQYF | TGTGCCAGCAGCCCGAGCAGGGGGTCCTACGAGCAGTACTTC | TRBV7-9 | TRBD1 | - | TRBJ2-7
CSVQLAGVHDEQFF | TGCAGTGTTCAACTAGCGGGAGTTCATGATGAGCAGTTCTTC | TRBV20-1 | TRBD2 | - | TRBJ2-1
CASSPPRDFYNEQFF | TGCGCCAGCAGTCCCCCAAGGGACTTCTACAATGAGCAGTTCTTC | TRBV23-1 | - | - | TRBJ2-1
CASSSGRTPRGETQYF | TGCGCCAGCAGCTCCGGACGGACACCTCGGGGGGAGACCCAGTACTTC | TRBV5-1 | - | - | TRBJ2-5
CASSLVTSGVTDTQYF | TGTGCCAGCAGCTTGGTTACTAGCGGAGTCACAGATACGCAGTATTTT | TRBV5-6 | TRBD2 | - | TRBJ2-3
CASRPGGREETQYF | TGTGCCAGCAGACCTGGGGGGAGAGAAGAGACCCAGTACTTC | TRBV12-3/TRBV12-4 | - | - | TRBJ2-5
CSARELAGTDTQYF | TGCAGTGCTAGAGAACTAGCGGGCACAGATACGCAGTATTTT | TRBV20-1 | TRBD2 | few | TRBJ2-3
CASQTGGFQPQHF | TGCGCCAGCCAGACAGGGGGCTTTCAGCCCCAGCATTTT | TRBV10-2 | TRBD1 | - | TRBJ1-5
CASSPPLAGEAFF | TGTGCCAGCTCACCACCGCTTGCAGGGGAAGCTTTCTTT | TRBV18 | - | - | TRBJ1-1
CASSPEQGRETQYF | TGTGCCAGCAGCCCGGAGCAGGGGCGGGAGACCCAGTACTTC | TRBV7-2 | - | - | TRBJ2-5
CASRRMTSGSTGELFF | TGCGCCAGCAGGCGTATGACTAGCGGGAGCACCGGGGAGCTGTTTTTT | TRBV4-3 | TRBD2 | - | TRBJ2-2
CASSGLGLGNTEAFF | TGTGCCAGCAGTGGTCTGGGGCTGGGGAACACTGAAGCTTTCTTT | TRBV6-6 | - | - | TRBJ1-1
CASSQGGYGNEKLFF | TGTGCCAGCAGCCAGGGGGGATACGGTAATGAAAAACTGTTTTTT | TRBV7-2 | TRBD1 | - | TRBJ1-4